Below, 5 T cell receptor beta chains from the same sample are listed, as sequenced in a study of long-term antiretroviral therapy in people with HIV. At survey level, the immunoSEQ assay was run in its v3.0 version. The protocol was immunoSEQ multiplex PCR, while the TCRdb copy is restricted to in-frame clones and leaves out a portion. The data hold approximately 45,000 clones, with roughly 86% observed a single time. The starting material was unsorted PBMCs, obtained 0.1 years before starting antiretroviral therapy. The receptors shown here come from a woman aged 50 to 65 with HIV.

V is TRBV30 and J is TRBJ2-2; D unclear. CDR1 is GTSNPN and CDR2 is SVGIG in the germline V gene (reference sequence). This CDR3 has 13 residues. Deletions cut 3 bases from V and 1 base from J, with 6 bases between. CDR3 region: CAWSAVNTGELFF. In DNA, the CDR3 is TGTGCCTGGAGCGCGGTGAACACCGGGGAGCTGTTTTTT. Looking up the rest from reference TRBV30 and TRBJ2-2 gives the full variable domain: SQTIHQWPATLVQPVGSPLSLECTVEGTSNPNLYWYRQAAGRGLQLLFYSVGIGQISSEVPQNLSASRPQDRQFILSSKKLLLSDSGFYLCAWSAVNTGELFFGEGSRLTVL.

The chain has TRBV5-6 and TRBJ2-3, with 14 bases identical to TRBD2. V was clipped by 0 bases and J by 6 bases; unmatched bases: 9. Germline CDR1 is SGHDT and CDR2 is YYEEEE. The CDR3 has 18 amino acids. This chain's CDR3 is CASSLGLAGGEVLDTQYF. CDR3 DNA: TGTGCCAGCAGCTTGGGACTAGCGGGGGGGGAAGTCTTGGATACGCAGTATTTT. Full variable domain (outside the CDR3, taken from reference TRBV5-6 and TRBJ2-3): DAGVTQSPTHLIKTRGQQVTLRCSPKSGHDTVSWYQQALGQGPQFIFQYYEEEERQRGNFPDRFSGHQFPNYSSELNVNALLLGDSALYLCASSLGLAGGEVLDTQYFGPGTRLTVL.

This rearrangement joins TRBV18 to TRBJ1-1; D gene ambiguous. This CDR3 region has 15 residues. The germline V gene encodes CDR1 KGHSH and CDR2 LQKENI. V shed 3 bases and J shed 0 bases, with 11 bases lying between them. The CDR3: CASSPEQPMNTEAFF. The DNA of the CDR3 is TGTGCCAGCTCACCGGAACAGCCCATGAACACTGAAGCTTTCTTT.

CDR3 region: CASSQADQAVVEQYF. CDR3 DNA: TGCGCCAGCAGCCAAGCGGACCAGGCGGTCGTCGAGCAGTACTTC. This rearrangement joins TRBV4-1 to TRBJ2-7, with no clear D. V was trimmed by 1 base and J by 6 bases, leaving 16 bases between them. The CDR3 has 15 amino acids. Germline CDR1 reads MGHRA; CDR2 reads YSYEKL.

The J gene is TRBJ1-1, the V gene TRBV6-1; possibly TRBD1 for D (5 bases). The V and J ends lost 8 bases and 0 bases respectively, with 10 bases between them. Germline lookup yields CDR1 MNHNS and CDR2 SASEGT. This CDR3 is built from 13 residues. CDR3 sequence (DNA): TGTGCCAGCGGGGGGTCTATGAACACTGAAGCTTTCTTT. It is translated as CASGGSMNTEAFF.